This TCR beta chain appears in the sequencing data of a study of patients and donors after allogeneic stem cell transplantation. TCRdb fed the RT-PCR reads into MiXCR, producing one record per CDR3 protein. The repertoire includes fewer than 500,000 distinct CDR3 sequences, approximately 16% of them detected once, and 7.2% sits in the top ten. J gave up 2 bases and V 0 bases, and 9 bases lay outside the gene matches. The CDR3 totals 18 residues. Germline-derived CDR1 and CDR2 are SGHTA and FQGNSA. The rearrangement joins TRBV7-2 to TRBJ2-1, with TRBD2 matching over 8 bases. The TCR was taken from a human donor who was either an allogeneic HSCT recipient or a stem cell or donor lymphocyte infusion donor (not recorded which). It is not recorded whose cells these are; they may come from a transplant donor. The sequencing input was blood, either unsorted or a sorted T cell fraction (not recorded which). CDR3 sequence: CASSLAKREKSPYNEQFF. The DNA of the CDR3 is TGTGCCAGCAGCTTAGCAAAGCGGGAGAAAAGTCCCTACAATGAGCAGTTCTTC. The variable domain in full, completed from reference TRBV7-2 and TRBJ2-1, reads GAGVSQSPSNKVTEKGKDVELRCDPISGHTALYWYRQSLGQGLEFLIYFQGNSAPDKSGLPSDRFSAERTGGSVSTLTIQRTQQEDSAVYLCASSLAKREKSPYNEQFFGPGTRLTVL.